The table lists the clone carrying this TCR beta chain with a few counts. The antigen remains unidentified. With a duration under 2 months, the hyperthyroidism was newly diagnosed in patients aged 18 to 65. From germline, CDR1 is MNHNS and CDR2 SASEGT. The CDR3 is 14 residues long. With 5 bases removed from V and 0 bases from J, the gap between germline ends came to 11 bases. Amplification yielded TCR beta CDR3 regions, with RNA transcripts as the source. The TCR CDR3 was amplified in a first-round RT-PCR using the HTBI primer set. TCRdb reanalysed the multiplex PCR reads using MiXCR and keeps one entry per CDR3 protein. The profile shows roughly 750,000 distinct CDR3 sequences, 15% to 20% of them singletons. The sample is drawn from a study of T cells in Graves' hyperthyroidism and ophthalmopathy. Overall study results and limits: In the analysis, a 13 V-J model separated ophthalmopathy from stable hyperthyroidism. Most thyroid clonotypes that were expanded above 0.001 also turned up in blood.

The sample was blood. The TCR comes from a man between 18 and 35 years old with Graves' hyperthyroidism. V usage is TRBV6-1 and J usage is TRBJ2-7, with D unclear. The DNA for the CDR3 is TGTGCCAGCAGTCACACGACAAACTCCTACGAGCAGTACTTC. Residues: CASSHTTNSYEQYF.